This entry features one T cell receptor beta chain sequence. Which antigen it targets is not known. Qualities for individual bases were not recorded, and no much larger clone is one base off. This entry belongs to a study of T-cell memory formation after mild COVID-19 listed by TCRdb under 2021. Study-level background: Most TCR sequence clusters were specific to one of the two donors. T-cell clones expanding and contracting after mild COVID-19 in a couple of donors were tracked by longitudinal TCRalpha and TCRbeta repertoire sequencing. Two young, previously healthy adult volunteers, one female and one male, were included in the cohort. General findings and caveats noted by the study authors: Some responding clones were detected in pre-infection memory, which suggested that pre-existing cross-reactive memory T cells had joined the SARS-CoV-2 response. Clones that contracted from day 15 to 85 showed balanced CD4/CD8 phenotypes, whereas a second wave of clones that expanded from day 15 to 37 leaned towards CD4+. Contracting CD4+ clones appeared mostly in the CM and EM memory subsets, whereas CD8+ clones were enriched in EMRA. Only a couple of mild cases were covered by the study, and larger cohorts that include severe cases with pre-infection samples were considered necessary. The second-wave clones that peaked on day 37 were not confirmed to be SARS-CoV-2 specific.

Ficoll-Paque density gradient centrifugation was the method used to isolate PBMCs. For this chain, trimming is 5 bases at the V end and 7 bases at the J end, and the number of junction bases without a gene match is 10. From the cysteine up to the phenylalanine, the CDR3 has a length of 16 residues. The read is trimmed to its CDR3 DNA, 48 bases read in frame from base 1. The germline V gene provides CDR1 SGHVS and CDR2 FQNEAQ. TCRdb lists the instrument as Illumina NovaSeq 6000. TCRalpha and TCRbeta cDNA libraries were constructed by 5'RACE with constant-segment primers, with sample barcodes and unique molecular identifiers being introduced. RNA was extracted from every sample with Trizol reagent. Libraries were amplified in two PCR steps, with a second sample barcode and Illumina TruSeq adapters added in the second step. Libraries were sequenced on an Illumina NovaSeq with 2 x 150 bp paired-end reads. Under the source paper's analysis protocol: The reads were demultiplexed and collapsed into UMI-guided consensus sequences using migec v1.2.7. Using mixcr v2.1.11, UMI consensuses were aligned to TRA and TRB V and J templates and then assembled into clonotypes. A clonotype was counted as expanded or contracted only if both edgeR and NoisET called the change significant, with noise models trained on biological replicates. For edgeR calls, a false discovery rate-adjusted p below 0.01 and a log2 fold-change threshold of 1 were applied. As an exploratory analysis of dynamics, max-normalized trajectories of the 1000 most abundant clonotypes were examined by PCA with hierarchical clustering. Each responding clone was given a CD4 or CD8 phenotype based on the CD4+ and CD8+ repertoires, which had been sequenced separately. TCRdb took the public reads, trimmed them with fastp at Q25, ran MiXCR for clone calling and kept in-frame beta chains. Every CDR3 protein is listed once, alongside the most common genes and DNA of its rows. The V and J calls were not made by the authors but by TCRdb's processing. The sample has some 490,000 distinct CDR3 sequences on record, about 20% of them singletons. The top ten clones comprise around 12% of the sample.

The receptor was isolated from an adult woman who had mild COVID-19 (a few samples of this study predate the infection). The sample titles of this study are shuffled in the database, so cell type and time point are left out; the donor was told from shared clones. The chain was built from TRBV7-8 and TRBJ1-5, with 11 middle bases fitting TRBD1. The sample comprised PBMCs or a T cell subset sorted from them (not recorded which). The nucleotide sequence is TGTGCCAGCAGCCCCGATGGACAGGGGGCTCTGCAGCCCCAGCATTTT. Its protein reads: CASSPDGQGALQPQHF.